This T cell receptor beta chain came from a study of cytomegalovirus exposure and HLA in healthy donors. Comments on this clone: Antigen: not known.

Germline V lookup: CDR1 SGHDT, CDR2 YYEEEE. This CDR3 is 14 amino acids long. Trimming shortened V by 6 bases and J by 4 bases, and 11 bases separated the two germline ends. PCR used 60 Vbeta primers and 13 Jbeta primers. Data came from immunoSEQ multiplex PCR; TCRdb stores just in-frame clones and leaves some out. The sample shows 160,000 or so clones, 75% to 90% of them seen only once. General study results and limits: Most TCR sequences were uncommon, yet certain public TCRs appeared in many donors. Beyond CMV serostatus, there was no information to go on about immune exposure. Under in vitro conditions, a few CMV-associated chains were confirmed as specific for CMV antigens. The authors listed some 160 TCR beta chains as cytomegalovirus-associated.

Sequencing was done on a sample of PBMCs. This receptor was taken from a woman aged 18-30 years in good health and CMV-seronegative. The chain joins TRBV5-6 to TRBJ2-6, with a weak D call TRBD1 (6 bases). The CDR3, as DNA: TGTGCCAGCACCACAGGGTTCGGGGCCAACGTCCTGACTTTC. This sequence encodes CASTTGFGANVLTF.